Listed below are T cell receptor beta chains from one sample, sequenced in a study of blood T cell repertoires in COVID-19. Assay: immunoSEQ multiplex PCR; the TCRdb copy retains only in-frame clones and omits some. The sample consists of 95,000 to 150,000 clones, 84% of them appearing once. The material sequenced was PBMCs or T cells enriched from blood (not recorded which). Every receptor here comes from a woman younger than 45 who had recovered from COVID-19. CDR3s include the opening cysteine and the closing phenylalanine or tryptophan. The D gene is left open where the match is weak. A row's size may be missing; if present it is once, few, many or a size class.

j_call,clone_size,d_call,v_call,cdr3_aa,cdr3_nt
TRBJ2-1,.,.,TRBV28,CASLPDSSYNEQFF,TGTGCCAGCCTCCCGGACAGCTCCTACAATGAGCAGTTCTTC
TRBJ2-7,.,TRBD1,TRBV5-1,CASSQPGQGKYSYEQYF,TGCGCCAGCAGCCAACCGGGACAGGGCAAATATTCTTACGAGCAGTACTTC
TRBJ2-7,.,.,TRBV2,CASRRLGRYEQYF,TGTGCCAGCAGGAGGTTGGGTAGGTACGAGCAGTACTTC
TRBJ2-1,.,TRBD2,TRBV6-4,CASSDNSGDYNEQFF,TGTGCCAGCAGTGACAATAGCGGGGACTACAATGAGCAGTTCTTC
TRBJ2-3,.,TRBD2,TRBV18,CASSPSASGSTDTQYF,TGTGCCAGCTCACCAAGCGCTAGCGGGAGCACAGATACGCAGTATTTT
TRBJ2-6,few,.,TRBV7-2,CASSPSGTGANVLTF,TGTGCCAGCAGCCCGTCCGGGACTGGGGCCAACGTCCTGACTTTC
TRBJ1-5,.,.,TRBV30,CAWSDRGNQPQHF,TGTGCCTGGAGTGACAGGGGCAATCAGCCCCAGCATTTT
TRBJ1-1,.,TRBD1,TRBV5-5,CASSPWTGGATTEAFF,TGTGCCAGCAGCCCCTGGACAGGGGGCGCGACCACTGAAGCTTTCTTT
TRBJ2-3,.,.,TRBV7-9,CASSLRTDTQYF,TGTGCCAGCAGCTTGAGGACAGATACGCAGTATTTT
TRBJ1-2,once,TRBD1,TRBV2,CASKDRGLGYGYTF,TGTGCCAGCAAGGACAGGGGTTTAGGGTATGGCTACACCTTC
TRBJ2-7,.,TRBD2,TRBV24-1,CATSDLRAGGEQYF,TGTGCCACCAGTGATTTAAGAGCGGGAGGAGAGCAGTACTTC
TRBJ2-1,.,TRBD2,TRBV5-1,CASSLTSGANEQFF,TGCGCCAGCAGCTTAACTAGCGGGGCGAATGAGCAGTTCTTC
TRBJ2-2,.,.,TRBV7-9,CASSLAGGTGELFF,TGTGCCAGCAGCTTAGCGGGGGGCACCGGGGAGCTGTTTTTT
TRBJ1-6,.,TRBD1,TRBV7-9,CASSPDRGSSPLHF,TGTGCCAGCAGCCCGGACAGGGGGAGTTCACCCCTCCACTTT
TRBJ2-5,.,TRBD2,TRBV19,CASSDRDYLQETQYF,TGTGCCAGTAGTGACCGGGACTACCTACAAGAGACCCAGTACTTC
TRBJ1-3,.,TRBD1,TRBV11-2,CASSPGQGASGNTIYF,TGTGCCAGCAGCCCGGGACAGGGGGCGTCTGGAAACACCATATATTTT
TRBJ1-2,.,TRBD1,TRBV11-2,CASSLGTGGWGFYGYTF,TGTGCCAGCAGCTTGGGGACAGGAGGCTGGGGTTTTTATGGCTACACCTTC
TRBJ1-1,.,TRBD1,TRBV5-4,CASSWDRLSGTEAFF,TGTGCCAGCAGCTGGGACAGGCTATCGGGCACTGAAGCTTTCTTT
TRBJ1-4,.,.,TRBV7-3,CASSLTRDTTAGLFF,TGTGCCAGCAGCCTAACCCGGGACACCACGGCGGGACTGTTTTTT
TRBJ2-1,.,TRBD2,TRBV30,CALKPVAGAPYNEQFF,TGTGCCTTGAAGCCCGTAGCGGGAGCGCCCTACAATGAGCAGTTCTTC
TRBJ1-1,.,.,TRBV19,CASSTAEGFYTEAFF,TGTGCCAGTAGCACCGCCGAGGGATTTTACACTGAAGCTTTCTTT
TRBJ2-4,.,.,TRBV2,CASSRRVSRENIQYF,TGTGCCAGCAGCCGCAGAGTTTCCAGGGAAAACATTCAGTACTTC
TRBJ2-2,once,TRBD1,TRBV24-1,CATSDLSDRGDTGELFF,TGTGCCACCAGTGATCTATCGGACAGGGGAGACACCGGGGAGCTGTTTTTT
TRBJ2-1,.,.,TRBV3-1/TRBV3-2,CASSQDPSEQFF,TGTGCCAGCAGCCAAGATCCGAGTGAGCAGTTCTTC
TRBJ2-7,.,.,TRBV6-2/TRBV6-3,CASSYSDTYEQYF,TGTGCCAGCAGTTACTCGGACACCTACGAGCAGTACTTC
TRBJ1-1,.,TRBD1,TRBV28,CASRAGGSPVTEAFF,TGTGCCAGCAGGGCAGGGGGATCCCCGGTCACTGAAGCTTTCTTT
TRBJ1-1,.,.,TRBV19,CASSEELNTEAFF,TGTGCCAGTAGTGAGGAGCTGAACACTGAAGCTTTCTTT
TRBJ1-3,.,.,TRBV4-2,CASSQDQTPGNSGNTIYF,TGTGCCAGCAGCCAAGATCAAACTCCGGGGAACTCTGGAAACACCATATATTTT
TRBJ1-1,.,TRBD1,TRBV27,CASSSYRGRDTEAFF,TGTGCCAGCAGTTCTTACAGGGGGCGGGACACTGAAGCTTTCTTT
TRBJ2-5,.,TRBD1,TRBV5-4,CASSLRTGGLETQYF,TGTGCCAGCAGCTTACGGACAGGGGGCTTGGAGACCCAGTACTTC
TRBJ1-1,.,.,TRBV6-2/TRBV6-3,CASSYRGRGGNTEAFF,TGTGCCAGCAGTTATCGGGGCCGGGGAGGGAACACTGAAGCTTTCTTT
TRBJ2-5,.,TRBD2,TRBV10-1,CAGRTSDKGTQYF,TGCGCCGGGCGGACTAGCGATAAGGGGACCCAGTACTTC
TRBJ2-7,.,.,TRBV7-2,CASSPGSIGSPYEQYF,TGTGCCAGCAGCCCAGGCTCAATCGGGAGCCCCTACGAGCAGTACTTC
TRBJ1-1,.,.,TRBV5-4,CASSAQQGNTEAFF,TGTGCCAGCAGCGCTCAACAGGGAAACACTGAAGCTTTCTTT
TRBJ2-7,.,TRBD1,TRBV7-2,CASSKTGGNFYEQYF,TGTGCCAGCAGCAAAACAGGGGGGAATTTCTACGAGCAGTACTTC
TRBJ2-1,.,.,TRBV4-3,CASSHTRTEHPRNEQFF,TGCGCCAGCAGCCATACAAGGACAGAACATCCGAGGAATGAGCAGTTCTTC
TRBJ2-1,once,.,TRBV24-1,CATSALAGGPGRDEQFF,TGTGCCACCAGTGCACTTGCAGGGGGCCCGGGGAGGGATGAGCAGTTCTTC